This TCR beta chain was retrieved from a study of shared T cell receptors in the human thymus. Sequencing was performed with immunoSEQ multiplex PCR; in TCRdb, only in-frame clones are kept and a portion is missing. This table holds 700,000 or so clones, over 75% found once. Germline V gene data show CDR1 as LNHDA and CDR2 as SQIVND (reference sequence). The V gene end was trimmed by 7 bases and the J gene end by 11 bases; junction bases not matched to a gene: 12. This CDR3 region has 14 residues. This sample also appeared in a second study, on human thymus T cells.

The source of this sequence is a girl less than two years old with a congenital heart defect. Sequenced sample: thymocytes. The J gene is TRBJ1-1, the V gene TRBV19; 11 bases align to TRBD1. Here the CDR3 DNA reads TGTGCCAGTAACTTGCCCGGGACAGGGGGGGAGGCTTTCTTT. It specifies CASNLPGTGGEAFF.